A single sample gave rise to the 15 T cell receptor beta chains below, sequenced in a study of shared clonotypes between healthy human individuals. TCRdb keeps only in-frame clones here, not all; method: immunoSEQ multiplex PCR. Of about a million clones in the sample, approximately 70% were seen once. Sequencing was done on a sample of memory CD4+ T cells sorted from blood. Documented subset: CD45RA-negative fraction. These receptors were taken from a man younger than 30 in good health.

This clone has more than one count but fewer than ten. The chain joins TRBV30 to TRBJ1-5, with D unresolved. With 1 base removed from V and 6 bases from J, the gap between germline ends came to 13 bases. Germline loops: CDR1 GTSNPN, CDR2 SVGIG (reference sequence). The length of the CDR3 is 14 residues. The CDR3 nucleotides read TGTGCCTGGAGTGCCCTGGCAGGCGGTCAGCCCCAGCATTTT. It is translated as CAWSALAGGQPQHF. Using reference TRBV30 and TRBJ1-5 for the parts outside the CDR3, the full variable domain is SQTIHQWPATLVQPVGSPLSLECTVEGTSNPNLYWYRQAAGRGLQLLFYSVGIGQISSEVPQNLSASRPQDRQFILSSKKLLLSDSGFYLCAWSALAGGQPQHFGDGTRLSIL.

The J gene is TRBJ2-2, the V gene TRBV5-8; 12 bases agree with TRBD2. This CDR3 is built from 17 residues. CDR1 and CDR2 (germline): SGHTS, YDEGEE. The V segment lost 4 bases and the J segment 5 bases; nucleotides outside the gene matches: 9. The CDR3 nucleotides read TGTGCCAGCAGCCGTGGGACTAGCGGGTCGGGGACCGGGGAGCTGTTTTTT. Its protein is CASSRGTSGSGTGELFF.

The chain has TRBV30 and TRBJ2-3, with 10 bases matching TRBD1. V lost 0 bases, J lost 5 bases, and 5 bases stayed unmatched. CDR3 size: 15 residues. CDR1 is GTSNPN and CDR2 is SVGIG in the germline V gene (reference sequence). The CDR3 loop reads CAWSVPTGGVDTQYF. The CDR3 DNA follows: TGTGCCTGGAGTGTTCCGACAGGGGGCGTAGATACGCAGTATTTT.

The chain links TRBV6-1 to TRBJ2-2; D ambiguous. V was trimmed by 8 bases and J by 4 bases, leaving 11 bases between them. The CDR3 sequence is 13 residues long. Looked up from germline, CDR1 is MNHNS and CDR2 is SASEGT. CDR3 DNA sequence: TGTGCCAGCCGCAGGTTGGGCACCGGGGAGCTGTTTTTT. This encodes CASRRLGTGELFF.

The chain recombines TRBV2 with TRBJ2-2; a weak D match, TRBD2 (5 bases). Between the trimmed V and J ends, which lost 6 bases and 0 bases, there was a span of 11 bases. The V gene's germline CDR1 is SNHLY and CDR2 FYNNEI. CDR3 length: 15 residues. In nucleotides, the CDR3 is TGTGCCAGCAGACTAGGACTGGCGAACACCGGGGAGCTGTTTTTT. This sequence encodes CASRLGLANTGELFF. Together with reference TRBV2 and TRBJ2-2, the CDR3 gives the full variable domain: EPEVTQTPSHQVTQMGQEVILRCVPISNHLYFYWYRQILGQKVEFLVSFYNNEISEKSEIFDDQFSVERPDGSNFTLKIRSTKLEDSAMYFCASRLGLANTGELFFGEGSRLTVL.

This clone showed up just a few times. The chain uses TRBV7-9 and TRBJ1-1; D gene uncertain. CDR1 and CDR2 from the germline V gene are SEHNR and FQNEAQ (reference sequence). Trimming shortened V by 3 bases and J by 0 bases, and 17 bases separated the two germline ends. The CDR3 covers 17 residues. The CDR3 protein is CASSLSGAGLMNTEAFF. CDR3 sequence (DNA): TGTGCCAGCAGCTTGAGTGGAGCAGGCTTAATGAACACTGAAGCTTTCTTT.

Details on this clone: Other nucleotide sequences from this sample produce the same CDR3. This rearrangement joins TRBV7-2 to TRBJ2-7; a possible D gene is TRBD1 (7 bases). Germline CDR1 reads SGHTA; CDR2 reads FQGNSA. CDR3 length: 16 amino acids. Trimming removed 2 bases from V and 0 bases from J, with 14 bases in between. DNA of the CDR3: TGTGCCAGCAGCTTACGCGCAGGGGGGAGCTCCTACGAGCAGTACTTC. Amino acids: CASSLRAGGSSYEQYF.

The V and J genes are TRBV7-9 and TRBJ2-2; D is perhaps TRBD2 (6 bases). There are 16 residues in the CDR3. Germline CDR1 and CDR2: SEHNR and FQNEAQ (reference sequence). Trimming removed 5 bases at V and 0 bases at J, with 13 bases between. CDR3 in DNA: TGTGCCAGCAGCCAACGGGGGACCACGAACACCGGGGAGCTGTTTTTT. Its protein is CASSQRGTTNTGELFF.

This rearrangement joins TRBV7-9 to TRBJ1-1; D not resolved. Trimming shortened V by 1 base and J by 0 bases, and 9 bases separated the two germline ends. The germline V gene has CDR1 SEHNR and CDR2 FQNEAQ (reference sequence). This CDR3 has 15 amino acids. DNA of the CDR3: TGTGCCAGCAGCTTAGATGGACGGATGAACACTGAAGCTTTCTTT. This encodes CASSLDGRMNTEAFF.

DNA for the CDR3: TGTGCCAGCTCATCCGGGACAGGGAGAGGCTACACCTTC. Translated, it gives CASSSGTGRGYTF. The chain employs TRBV18 and TRBJ1-2; 9 bases match TRBD1. The length of the CDR3 is 13 residues. The germline gives CDR1 KGHSH, CDR2 LQKENI. Trimming at V came to 5 bases and at J to 8 bases, leaving 6 bases not matched to a gene.

The genes are TRBV7-2 and TRBJ2-6; D is unresolved. The CDR3 has 18 amino acids. Germline V gives CDR1 SGHTA, CDR2 FQGNSA. Between the trimmed V and J ends, which lost 4 bases and 2 bases, there was a span of 18 bases. The CDR3 DNA follows: TGTGCCAGCAGCTCCAGCCTAACCTCCCCGACTGGGGCCAACGTCCTGACTTTC. This codes for CASSSSLTSPTGANVLTF.

CDR3: CASSERSLGNAEAFF. CDR3 coding DNA: TGTGCCAGCAGTGAGCGATCGTTGGGTAACGCTGAAGCTTTCTTT. The chain is built from TRBV6-1 and TRBJ1-1; D is unclear. The CDR3 is 15 residues long. CDR1 is MNHNS and CDR2 is SASEGT in the germline V gene. V was clipped by 3 bases and J by 6 bases, with 17 bases between them.

The J gene is TRBJ2-7, the V gene TRBV5-1; 7 positions agree with TRBD1. Germline values: CDR1 SGHRS, CDR2 YFSETQ. The J segment lost 9 bases and the V segment lost 4 bases, leaving 13 bases of the junction unmatched. This CDR3 has 14 residues. The CDR3 sequence is CASSRAGTEEGQYF. CDR3 nucleotide sequence: TGCGCCAGCAGCAGAGCCGGGACAGAGGAAGGGCAGTACTTC. Full variable domain (outside the CDR3, taken from reference TRBV5-1 and TRBJ2-7): KAGVTQTPRYLIKTRGQQVTLSCSPISGHRSVSWYQQTPGQGLQFLFEYFSETQRNKGNFPGRFSGRQFSNSRSEMNVSTLELGDSALYLCASSRAGTEEGQYFGPGTRLTVT.

V usage is TRBV27 and J usage is TRBJ2-3, with D hard to call. Germline CDR1 reads MNHEY; CDR2 reads SMNVEV (reference sequence). V was pared by 5 bases and J by 5 bases, with 14 bases between. The CDR3 is made up of 14 amino acids. CDR3 protein: CASSPSTWGDTQYF. CDR3 DNA sequence: TGTGCCAGCAGTCCGTCAACGTGGGGAGATACGCAGTATTTT.

The rearrangement uses TRBV19 and TRBJ2-7; 10 bases agree with TRBD2. The J segment lost 2 bases and the V segment lost 5 bases, leaving 3 bases of the junction unmatched. Germline loops: CDR1 LNHDA, CDR2 SQIVND (reference sequence). The CDR3 consists of 14 residues. The CDR3 DNA follows: TGTGCCAGTAGTCCAGGACTAGCGGCCTACGAGCAGTACTTC. It translates to CASSPGLAAYEQYF.